Listed here are 25 T cell receptor beta chains from one sample, sequenced in a study of brain T cells in children with intractable seizures. The data were produced by immunoSEQ multiplex PCR, yet TCRdb's version contains in-frame clones alone and is incomplete. This sample has fewer than 85,000 clones, with approximately 94% found just once. The input for sequencing was peripheral blood, taken at surgery. The source of these receptors is a boy under two years old with tuberous sclerosis and intractable seizures.

This chain links TRBV2 with TRBJ2-7; D is undetermined. Germline V gene sequence: CDR1 SNHLY, CDR2 FYNNEI. CDR3 size: 12 residues. With 4 bases removed from V and 9 bases from J, the gap between germline ends came to 13 bases. Here the CDR3 DNA reads TGTGCCAGCAGTGGTTTGGGTCTAGGGCAGTACTTC. Amino acid sequence: CASSGLGLGQYF. Drawing the rest from reference TRBV2 and TRBJ2-7, the complete variable domain is EPEVTQTPSHQVTQMGQEVILRCVPISNHLYFYWYRQILGQKVEFLVSFYNNEISEKSEIFDDQFSVERPDGSNFTLKIRSTKLEDSAMYFCASSGLGLGQYFGPGTRLTVT.

This chain joins TRBV19 and TRBJ1-1, with 8 bases fitting TRBD1. Germline CDR1 and CDR2: LNHDA and SQIVND (reference sequence). Losses at the gene ends were 3 bases for V and 5 bases for J; bases not matched to a gene: 11. The CDR3 is 16 residues long. CDR3 nucleotide sequence: TGTGCCAGTAGTATTCGTGTGGGCAGGGGGCTAACTGAAGCTTTCTTT. This codes for CASSIRVGRGLTEAFF.

The J gene is TRBJ2-3, the V gene TRBV11-3, with D tentatively TRBD1 (5 bases). V was shortened by 1 base and J by 6 bases, with 8 bases between the two germline ends. The CDR3 runs 13 residues. Germline loops: CDR1 SGHNT, CDR2 YENEEA. Here the CDR3 reads CASSLGAGDTQYF. CDR3 bases: TGTGCCAGCAGCTTAGGTGCAGGGGATACGCAGTATTTT.

The chain recombines TRBV27 with TRBJ2-7, with TRBD1 identical over 10 bases. Looked up from germline, CDR1 is MNHEY and CDR2 is SMNVEV (reference sequence). The CDR3 runs 14 residues. V shed 5 bases and J 3 bases; nucleotides not matched to a gene: 4. The CDR3 DNA reads TGTGCCAGCAGTATGGGACAGGGGAGCTACGAGCAGTACTTC. It codes for CASSMGQGSYEQYF.

The rearrangement joins TRBV6-5 to TRBJ1-2; 9 bases map to TRBD1. The germline CDR1 and CDR2 sequences are MNHEY and SVGAGI. The junction had 8 bases not matched to a gene; V was cut back by 6 bases and J by 9 bases. The CDR3 is 13 residues long. The CDR3 region has the DNA TGTGCCAGCAGGGGACAGGGATCTGTTCGCTACACCTTC. Protein sequence: CASRGQGSVRYTF.

This clone was picked up one time. Written as DNA, the CDR3 is TGTGCCAGCAGGCGGTCCCTAGCGGTTCTCTACAATGAGCAGTTCTTC. It translates to CASRRSLAVLYNEQFF. The chain combines TRBV2 with TRBJ2-1, with TRBD2 identical over 7 bases. The CDR3 spans 16 residues. Trimming cost V 6 bases and J 3 bases; bases outside gene matches: 11. Per germline, CDR1 SNHLY and CDR2 FYNNEI.

The chain has TRBV5-1 and TRBJ2-1; possibly TRBD2 for D (5 bases). The CDR3 totals 14 residues. Germline lookup yields CDR1 SGHRS and CDR2 YFSETQ. V was pared by 4 bases and J by 4 bases, with 12 bases between. The CDR3 region is CASSPGREYNEQFF. The CDR3 DNA reads TGCGCCAGCAGCCCCGGACGGGAATACAATGAGCAGTTCTTC.

The rearrangement links TRBV30 to TRBJ1-4; 7 positions match TRBD1. Trimming cost V 4 bases and J 3 bases; bases outside gene matches: 2. The CDR3 spans 13 residues. Germline loops: CDR1 GTSNPN, CDR2 SVGIG (reference sequence). The CDR3 sequence: CAWTQGANEKLFF. CDR3 sequence (DNA): TGTGCCTGGACGCAGGGGGCTAATGAAAAACTGTTTTTT.

The CDR3 DNA reads as TGTGCCAGCAGTTCGTCAACAGGGTTAAGCTCCTACGAGCAGTACTTC. Translated, it gives CASSSSTGLSSYEQYF. V and J are TRBV6-5 and TRBJ2-7; D is possibly TRBD1 (6 bases). The CDR3 sequence is 16 residues long. The V end lost 4 bases, the J end lost 0 bases, and 16 bases lay between the germline ends. The germline CDR1 and CDR2 sequences are MNHEY and SVGAGI.

J is TRBJ2-1 and V is TRBV15; no firm D call. The CDR3 totals 19 residues. Germline V gene sequence: CDR1 LNHNV, CDR2 YYDKDF (reference sequence). Trimming took 0 bases from V and 0 from J, leaving 18 bases between them. The CDR3 here is CATSRESHWAVSSYNEQFF. The CDR3 DNA reads as TGTGCCACCAGCAGAGAGTCCCACTGGGCGGTGAGCTCCTACAATGAGCAGTTCTTC. The variable domain in full, completed from reference TRBV15 and TRBJ2-1, reads DAMVIQNPRYQVTQFGKPVTLSCSQTLNHNVMYWYQQKSSQAPKLLFHYYDKDFNNEADTPDNFQSRRPNTSFCFLDIRSPGLGDTAMYLCATSRESHWAVSSYNEQFFGPGTRLTVL.

This clone has only a few counts. The chain has TRBV30 and TRBJ1-3; D is undetermined. The ends were cut back, 8 bases at V and 0 bases at J, with 11 bases in the middle. CDR3 size: 13 residues. Per germline, CDR1 GTSNPN and CDR2 SVGIG (reference sequence). The chain's CDR3 is CAQDSSSGNTIYF. CDR3 coding DNA: TGTGCCCAAGACTCGAGCTCTGGAAACACCATATATTTT.

The chain has TRBV9 and TRBJ2-7, with a possible D match to TRBD1 (6 bases). The germline CDR1 and CDR2 sequences are SGDLS and YYNGEE. This CDR3 region has 14 residues. Trimming shortened V by 0 bases and J by 5 bases, and 12 bases separated the two germline ends. The CDR3 DNA sequence: TGTGCCAGCAGCGTAGGGCAGGGGTCCCACGAGCAGTACTTC. Residues: CASSVGQGSHEQYF. Variable domain in full (rest from reference TRBV9 and TRBJ2-7): DSGVTQTPKHLITATGQRVTLRCSPRSGDLSVYWYQQSLDQGLQFLIQYYNGEERAKGNILERFSAQQFPDLHSELNLSSLELGDSALYFCASSVGQGSHEQYFGPGTRLTVT.

The chain couples TRBV7-3 to TRBJ1-2; no firm D call. Germline CDR1 SGHTA, CDR2 FQGTGA. CDR3 size: 13 residues. Trimming shortened V by 3 bases and J by 8 bases, and 13 bases separated the two germline ends. CDR3 residues: CASSLDPSRGYTF. DNA for the CDR3: TGTGCCAGCAGCTTGGACCCCTCGAGGGGCTACACCTTC.

The chain joins TRBV2 to TRBJ2-5; D is perhaps TRBD2 (5 bases). The germline CDR1 and CDR2 sequences are SNHLY and FYNNEI. Between the trimmed V and J ends, which lost 7 bases and 2 bases, there was a span of 17 bases. The CDR3 is made up of 15 amino acids. Here the CDR3 DNA reads TGTGCCAGCAAGGAGGTTTCGTTCCTACAAGAGACCCAGTACTTC. Translating gives CASKEVSFLQETQYF. The whole variable domain, filled in from reference TRBV2 and TRBJ2-5, reads EPEVTQTPSHQVTQMGQEVILRCVPISNHLYFYWYRQILGQKVEFLVSFYNNEISEKSEIFDDQFSVERPDGSNFTLKIRSTKLEDSAMYFCASKEVSFLQETQYFGPGTRLLVL.

The chain links TRBV3-1 (or the pseudogene TRBV3-2) to TRBJ2-3, with 9 bases lining up with TRBD2. Germline trimming cut 8 bases from V and 0 bases from J; bases unmatched to any gene: 15. The CDR3 runs to 18 residues. Per the germline V gene, CDR1 is LGHDT and CDR2 is YNNKEL (reference sequence). CDR3 region: CASSPGVSGSLSTDTQYF. The CDR3 DNA sequence: TGTGCCAGCTCCCCCGGGGTTAGCGGGAGCTTGAGCACAGATACGCAGTATTTT.

This clone appeared a single time. V usage is TRBV9 and J usage is TRBJ1-2, with TRBD1 matching over 11 bases. The CDR3 runs 16 residues. The ends lost 3 bases at V and 3 bases at J; junction bases unmatched: 7. Germline CDR1 reads SGDLS; CDR2 reads YYNGEE. For the CDR3, the DNA is TGTGCCAGCAGCGCCAGACGGGACAGGGGGTACTATGGCTACACCTTC. This translates into CASSARRDRGYYGYTF.

This chain links TRBV3-1 (or the pseudogene TRBV3-2) with TRBJ2-7, with D perhaps TRBD1 or TRBD2 (5 bases each). The germline V gene encodes CDR1 LGHDT and CDR2 YNNKEL (reference sequence). CDR3 length: 14 residues. V was pared by 1 base and J by 2 bases, with 9 bases between. The CDR3 bases are TGTGCCAGCAGCCAAGGGCTGGGGGCCTACGAGCAGTACTTC. Encoded protein: CASSQGLGAYEQYF.

V is TRBV5-1 and J is TRBJ2-1; D perhaps matches TRBD2 (6 bases). Trimming cost V 4 bases and J 4 bases, with 21 bases left between them. The CDR3 spans 17 residues. Looked up from germline, CDR1 is SGHRS and CDR2 is YFSETQ. The CDR3 spells CASSQPPPGREYNEQFF. CDR3 nucleotide sequence: TGCGCCAGCAGCCAACCCCCCCCGGGACGGGAGTACAATGAGCAGTTCTTC.

The V and J genes are TRBV7-2 and TRBJ1-1, with D tentatively TRBD1 (5 bases). Trimming stripped 2 bases from V and 1 base from J, with 8 bases between. Germline assignment: CDR1 SGHTA and CDR2 FQGNSA. The length of the CDR3 is 14 residues. This chain's CDR3 is CASSLSGGNTEAFF. The CDR3, as DNA: TGTGCCAGCAGCTTATCGGGGGGGAACACTGAAGCTTTCTTT.

This clone was seen only once. The rearrangement joins TRBV18 to TRBJ1-5, with no clear D. There are 12 residues in the CDR3. Germline V gives CDR1 KGHSH, CDR2 LQKENI. V gave up 3 bases and J gave up 4 bases, with 4 bases separating them. The CDR3 is CASSPGNQPQHF. CDR3 DNA sequence: TGTGCCAGCTCACCCGGAAATCAGCCCCAGCATTTT.

The CDR3 DNA reads TGTGCCAGCAGCCAAGCGATCGGGGGTCCTTACGAGCAGTACTTC. This encodes CASSQAIGGPYEQYF. The genes are TRBV3-1 (or the pseudogene TRBV3-2) and TRBJ2-7, with a weak D call TRBD2 (6 bases). Looked up from germline, CDR1 is LGHDT and CDR2 is YNNKEL (reference sequence). Trimming removed 1 base at V and 4 bases at J, with 14 bases between. The CDR3 contains 15 residues.

This chain links TRBV5-3 with TRBJ1-2, with TRBD1 matching over 10 bases. TRBV5-3 is recorded as an ORF, its role being uncertain. V shed 0 bases, J shed 0 bases, and the junction held 8 bases outside the gene matches. The CDR3 has 18 amino acids. The DNA of the CDR3 is TGTGCCAGAAGCTTGGTAAGGGGGACAGGGGTAACTAACTATGGCTACACCTTC. Protein: CARSLVRGTGVTNYGYTF.

This chain uses TRBV6-5 with TRBJ1-5; TRBD1 matches at 9 bases. The CDR3 is made up of 15 amino acids. Looked up from germline, CDR1 is MNHEY and CDR2 is SVGAGI. V was pared by 6 bases and J by 1 base, with 4 bases of the junction left unmatched. This CDR3 reads CASSKQGASNQPQHF. Written as DNA, the CDR3 is TGTGCCAGCAGCAAACAGGGGGCAAGCAATCAGCCCCAGCATTTT.

The CDR3 DNA reads as TGTGCCAGCAGCCAACCGACGCCTAATCCGGCAGGGGAGCTGTTTTTT. It yields the protein CASSQPTPNPAGELFF. The rearrangement joins TRBV9 to TRBJ2-2; D remains ambiguous. The V end lost 4 bases, the J end lost 8 bases, and 21 bases lay between the germline ends. The CDR3 has 16 amino acids. From germline, CDR1 is SGDLS and CDR2 YYNGEE.

The chain recombines TRBV3-1 (or the pseudogene TRBV3-2) with TRBJ2-2; 7 bases fit TRBD2. After removal of 4 bases from V and 4 bases from J, the junction contained 9 bases not matched to a gene. CDR1 and CDR2 (germline): LGHDT, YNNKEL (reference sequence). There are 16 residues in the CDR3. The CDR3, as DNA: TGTGCCAGCAGCCCTCGACTAGCAGAGAGCACCGGGGAGCTGTTTTTT. This gives the protein CASSPRLAESTGELFF.